What follows is one TCR beta chain and its context. Its binding antigen is unknown. At one of its ends the junction is not consistent with the germline gene, which may arise from a read error. The sample belongs to a study of read filtering for tumor transcriptome and immune sequencing (TCRdb year 2020). The study in broad terms: The cohort consisted of approximately 16 male and approximately 14 female patients, with a mean age of roughly 67 years and an age range of roughly 45 to 85. By revised international staging, fewer than ten patients were R-ISS I, around 15 were R-ISS II and more than five were R-ISS III. After DNase treatment, whole-transcriptome libraries were prepared using the TruSeq RNA Access Library Prep Kit. Per sample, about 4.05 to 10.27 million TCR-region mapped reads were obtained with IR-seq, compared with only 85 to 1273 with RNA-seq. Using the same bone marrow samples, the study compared TCR repertoires obtained by targeted immune repertoire sequencing with those obtained by bulk whole-transcriptome sequencing. A main aim was a read-filtering strategy for immune repertoire data, specifically whether clonotypes supported by a single read should be removed.

TCR libraries were constructed from approximately 390 ng RNA using the Immunoverse kit, and molecular barcoded adaptors covering alpha/delta and beta/gamma chains were employed. TCR library preparation used the same RNA that was used for transcriptome sequencing. TCR libraries were sequenced on an Illumina HiSeq 4000 with 2 x 150 cycles. In the original analysis: With MiXCR, TCR reads were aligned to human V, D, J and C references and assembled into CDR3 clonotypes, with quality filtering and error correction included. The tcR package in R was used for analysis of clonotype counts and gene usage diversity. For inspection of raw mapping reads, RNA-seq reads were mapped by STAR aligner version 2.5.3a onto GRCh37 of the human genome. IR-seq fastq files were randomly downsampled with Seqtk 1.3 to test the effect of sequencing depth on detected clonotypes. TCRdb cleaned the public reads at Q25 with fastp, built clones with MiXCR and kept in-frame beta chains. Identical CDR3 proteins give one entry, which carries the most common genes and DNA. These V and J calls are TCRdb output, not the study's own analysis. The sample yields roughly 90,000 distinct CDR3 sequences; approximately 21% were counted once. Clones ranked in the top ten supply roughly 11% of the sample.

Each patient had bone marrow sampled at the time of active disease. Bone marrow mononuclear cells were isolated by Ficoll-Hypaque density gradient centrifugation. Myeloma plasma cells were removed and CD138-negative cells were obtained by negative selection following labeling with CD138 magnetic microbeads on a MACS separator. Purity of the isolated cells was checked by flow cytometry on an Attune NxT using CD138 antibodies. Total RNA was extracted with TRIzol reagent and quantified with a NanoDrop spectrophotometer. Paired RNA-seq and IR-seq were performed on the CD138-negative bone marrow sample of each patient. Results and caveats for the whole study, not just this receptor: Compared with RNA-seq, IR-seq captured clonotypes at much higher depth and more reliably, and a smaller IR-seq throughput was enough to identify most shared clonotypes. The sorted CD138-negative fraction was a mixed bone marrow immune population, not purified T cells. When single-read clonotypes were removed, the proportions of shared clonotypes in IR-seq and RNA-seq correlated more strongly. Single-read clonotypes made up around 82% of clonotypes but roughly 3.2% of total reads in IR-seq, and 70% to 75% of clonotypes and about 45% of reads in RNA-seq.

Sequenced: a population of CD138-negative cells sorted from bone marrow. Taken with the paper, the label for cell subset or site translates to: bone marrow mononuclear cells depleted of CD138+ plasma/myeloma cells by negative magnetic selection. The sequence came from a donor at least 40 years old with multiple myeloma.

DNA sequence: TGTGCCAGCAGTGCGGGGGCGAAGACCCGGTACTTC. This translates into CASSAGAKTRYF. Recombination linked TRBV3-1 to TRBJ2-5; TRBD2 could be the D gene, as 7 bases match. The CDR3 starts with the cysteine, ends with the phenylalanine, and has 12 residues. Of all the DNA, just the CDR3 is kept, 36 bases in frame from base 1. The germline V gene (reference sequence) provides CDR1 LGHDT and CDR2 YNNKEL.